Below, 24 T cell receptor beta chains from the same sample are listed, as sequenced in a study of OX40 agonist ivuxolimab in advanced cancers. The repertoire was sequenced with immunoSEQ multiplex PCR; TCRdb's copy has only in-frame clones and lacks some. The sample includes approximately 44,000 clones, more than 70% seen only once; the top ten take just over 5%. Source: CD4+ or CD8+ T cells sorted from blood, taken in a trial of the OX40 agonist ivuxolimab. Receptors were obtained from an adult with an advanced solid tumor such as melanoma, head and neck, liver or kidney cancer.

This sequence joins TRBV28 and TRBJ2-5, with D perhaps matching TRBD1 (6 bases). This CDR3 has 14 residues. CDR1 and CDR2 (germline): MDHEN, SYDVKM. Trimming cost V 5 bases and J 1 base, with 11 bases left between them. Written as DNA, the CDR3 is TGTGCCAGCAGTCTTTGGGACACCCAAGAGACCCAGTACTTC. The encoded protein is CASSLWDTQETQYF.

This clone occurred once. The chain recombines TRBV29-1 with TRBJ2-6; TRBD1 might be the D (6 bases). CDR1 is SQVTM and CDR2 is ANQGSEA in the germline V gene. The V and J ends lost 4 bases and 0 bases respectively, with 10 bases between them. The CDR3 is 15 amino acids. Written as DNA, the CDR3 is TGCAGCGTTGGCACAGGGCTCTCTGGGGCCAACGTCCTGACTTTC. Its translation: CSVGTGLSGANVLTF.

The chain has TRBV5-4 and TRBJ2-3; D is undetermined. The V end lost 0 bases, the J end lost 0 bases, and 5 bases lay between the germline ends. The CDR3 totals 14 residues. Germline CDR1 reads SGHNT; CDR2 reads YYREEE (reference sequence). Written as DNA, the CDR3 is TGTGCCAGCAGCTTGGAGCCAAGCACAGATACGCAGTATTTT. Its translation is CASSLEPSTDTQYF.

This clone was detected once. The CDR3: CASSPLIIRGGRWFF. In DNA, the CDR3 is TGTGCCAGCAGCCCCCTTATAATACGAGGCGGGAGGTGGTTCTTC. The chain joins TRBV6-5 to TRBJ2-1, with TRBD2 matching 8 bases. Germline CDR1 is MNHEY and CDR2 is SVGAGI. CDR3 length equals 15 residues. The V segment lost 6 bases and the J segment 15 bases; nucleotides outside the gene matches: 19.

The chain joins TRBV30 to TRBJ1-5; the D is unclear. This CDR3 has 13 amino acids. Trimming removed 2 bases from V and 6 bases from J, with 11 bases in between. CDR1 is GTSNPN and CDR2 is SVGIG in the germline V gene (reference sequence). The CDR3 bases are TGTGCCTGGAGTCCCTTCTACACTCAGCCCCAGCATTTT. It yields the protein CAWSPFYTQPQHF.

The CDR3 region has the DNA TGTGCCAGCAGCCACGCGACTGTGTACGAGCAGTACTTC. Its protein is CASSHATVYEQYF. V is TRBV6-1 and J is TRBJ2-7, with D hard to call. The CDR3 spans 13 residues. Trimming stripped 6 bases from V and 4 bases from J, with 13 bases between. Germline loops: CDR1 MNHNS, CDR2 SASEGT.

The CDR3 is CASRTGGSGANVLTF. The DNA for the CDR3 is TGTGCCAGCAGGACTGGAGGGTCTGGGGCCAACGTCCTGACTTTC. J is TRBJ2-6 and V is TRBV6-1, with D possibly matching TRBD2 (6 bases). The length of the CDR3 is 15 residues. CDR1 MNHNS and CDR2 SASEGT come from the germline V gene. V was trimmed by 6 bases and J by 1 base, leaving 10 bases between them.

The chain carries TRBV2 and TRBJ2-2, with TRBD2 identical over 8 bases. CDR3 length: 15 residues. V was clipped by 6 bases and J by 2 bases; unmatched bases: 5. Germline-derived CDR1 and CDR2 are SNHLY and FYNNEI. Here the CDR3 reads CASRVVAGNTGELFF. In DNA, the CDR3 is TGTGCCAGCAGGGTGGTAGCGGGAAACACCGGGGAGCTGTTTTTT.

The chain couples TRBV2 to TRBJ1-5, with TRBD1 as a possible D gene (6 bases). This CDR3 is built from 13 residues. Germline CDR1 reads SNHLY; CDR2 reads FYNNEI. The V gene lost 8 bases and the J gene lost 5 bases, with 13 bases spanning the gap. The CDR3 loop is CASRTEGDQPQHF. For the CDR3, the DNA is TGTGCCAGCCGGACAGAAGGAGATCAGCCCCAGCATTTT. The full variable domain, with the rest looked up from reference TRBV2 and TRBJ1-5, is EPEVTQTPSHQVTQMGQEVILRCVPISNHLYFYWYRQILGQKVEFLVSFYNNEISEKSEIFDDQFSVERPDGSNFTLKIRSTKLEDSAMYFCASRTEGDQPQHFGDGTRLSIL.

The rearrangement links TRBV11-1 to TRBJ2-2, with D unclear. Per germline, CDR1 SGHAT and CDR2 FQDESV (reference sequence). V gave up 3 bases and J gave up 1 base, with 6 bases separating them. This CDR3 region has 14 residues. This CDR3 is CASSLHLNTGELFF. DNA for the CDR3: TGTGCCAGCAGCTTGCACCTGAACACCGGGGAGCTGTTTTTT.

This clone was observed a few times. V and J are TRBV7-9 and TRBJ2-1; 8 positions match TRBD2. V was pared by 5 bases and J by 8 bases, with 11 bases of the junction left unmatched. Germline CDR1 reads SEHNR; CDR2 reads FQNEAQ (reference sequence). The CDR3 consists of 15 residues. The CDR3: CASSPGVAGLDEQFF. The CDR3 DNA follows: TGTGCCAGCAGCCCCGGGGTAGCGGGATTGGATGAGCAGTTCTTC.

The V and J genes are TRBV6-6 and TRBJ2-1, with 8 bases fitting TRBD2. CDR1 MNHNY and CDR2 SVGAGI come from the germline V gene (reference sequence). The V and J ends lost 6 bases and 0 bases, in that order; junction bases with no gene match: 4. The CDR3 is made up of 15 amino acids. The CDR3, as DNA: TGTGCCAGCAGACTAGCGGCATACTCCTACAATGAGCAGTTCTTC. This gives the protein CASRLAAYSYNEQFF.

The chain carries TRBV10-3 and TRBJ2-1, with 9 bases identical to TRBD2. J gave up 8 bases and V 10 bases, and 12 bases lay outside the gene matches. Per the germline V gene, CDR1 is ENHRY and CDR2 is SYGVKD. CDR3 length: 14 residues. The CDR3 DNA sequence: TGTGCCACCGGGCTCGGTAGCGGGAGCGATGAGCAGTTCTTC. It is translated as CATGLGSGSDEQFF.

V and J are TRBV5-4 and TRBJ1-1; D gene ambiguous. Trimming took off 0 bases at V and 1 base at J, with 7 bases between the two ends. CDR3 size: 14 residues. Germline loops: CDR1 SGHNT, CDR2 YYREEE (reference sequence). The CDR3 is CASSLGGKNTEAFF. Here the CDR3 DNA reads TGTGCCAGCAGCTTGGGCGGGAAGAACACTGAAGCTTTCTTT.

The J gene is TRBJ2-6, the V gene TRBV28; 7 nucleotides agree with TRBD1. Trimming at V came to 5 bases and at J to 0 bases, leaving 1 base not matched to a gene. CDR1 is MDHEN, CDR2 SYDVKM, per germline. This CDR3 is 15 amino acids long. CDR3 in DNA: TGTGCCAGCAGTAACAGGGGCTCTGGGGCCAACGTCCTGACTTTC. It specifies CASSNRGSGANVLTF.

V and J are TRBV29-1 and TRBJ2-5, with D tentatively TRBD2 (6 bases). CDR1 and CDR2 from the germline V gene are SQVTM and ANQGSEA. This CDR3 has 13 amino acids. The V end was cut by 7 bases, the J end by 10 bases, with 22 bases between. The chain's CDR3 is CSGDCSVIASQYF. CDR3 bases: TGCAGCGGGGACTGTTCTGTCATTGCGAGCCAGTACTTC.

With respect to this clone: At the DNA level, this CDR3 is encoded by other sequences in the same sample as well. V gene TRBV2 combines with J gene TRBJ2-2; D perhaps matches TRBD2 (6 bases). The CDR3 has 14 residues. Germline-derived CDR1 and CDR2 are SNHLY and FYNNEI. Trimming took 6 bases from V and 4 from J, leaving 12 bases between them. CDR3 residues: CASSRELGTGELFF. CDR3 in DNA: TGTGCCAGCAGCCGGGAGCTGGGCACCGGGGAGCTGTTTTTT.

The rearrangement uses TRBV6-5 and TRBJ2-5; TRBD1 matches at 8 bases. The ends lost 7 bases at V and 1 base at J; junction bases unmatched: 8. This CDR3 is 15 amino acids long. CDR1 is MNHEY and CDR2 is SVGAGI in the germline V gene. CDR3 sequence reads: CASTSMGTGQETQYF. The CDR3 region has the DNA TGTGCCAGCACCTCTATGGGGACAGGCCAAGAGACCCAGTACTTC.

The J gene is TRBJ2-7, the V gene TRBV28; 8 positions match TRBD1. V trimming: 6 bases; J trimming: 4 bases; junction bases outside the gene matches: 11. The CDR3 extends over 15 amino acids. CDR1 MDHEN and CDR2 SYDVKM come from the germline V gene. The CDR3 here is CASSHTAGGAYEQYF. DNA of the CDR3: TGTGCCAGCAGCCACACGGCAGGGGGCGCTTACGAGCAGTACTTC.

The chain joins TRBV5-1 to TRBJ1-1, with D unclear. Trimming left V 5 bases short and J 1 base short, with 9 bases between. CDR3 length: 13 amino acids. The germline gives CDR1 SGHRS, CDR2 YFSETQ. This CDR3 reads CASSGDPNTEAFF. CDR3 DNA: TGCGCCAGCAGTGGAGACCCGAACACTGAAGCTTTCTTT.

This chain joins TRBV29-1 and TRBJ1-1, with 10 bases matching TRBD1. CDR1 is SQVTM, CDR2 ANQGSEA, per germline. CDR3 length equals 14 residues. The junction had 7 bases not matched to a gene; V was cut back by 5 bases and J by 4 bases. CDR3 sequence (DNA): TGCAGCGTTCCACGGGGACAGGGGACCACTGAAGCTTTCTTT. Translated, it gives CSVPRGQGTTEAFF.

This clone counts as medium-sized. V usage is TRBV6-5 and J usage is TRBJ1-2; D is ambiguous. From germline, CDR1 is MNHEY and CDR2 SVGAGI. Deletions cut 4 bases from V and 8 bases from J, with 11 bases between. The CDR3 runs to 12 residues. CDR3 loop: CASSFDRGGYTF. The DNA of the CDR3 is TGTGCCAGCAGTTTTGACCGGGGAGGCTACACCTTC.

The chain is built from TRBV18 and TRBJ2-7, with D possibly TRBD1 on 6 matching bases. The CDR3 sequence is 14 residues long. V dropped 4 bases and J dropped 0 bases, with 10 bases sitting between them. Germline CDR1 and CDR2: KGHSH and LQKENI. As DNA, the CDR3 is TGTGCCAGCTCACACGACAGGAACTCCTACGAGCAGTACTTC. Translation: CASSHDRNSYEQYF. The variable domain in full, with the rest retrieved from reference TRBV18 and TRBJ2-7, is NAGVMQNPRHLVRRRGQEARLRCSPMKGHSHVYWYRQLPEEGLKFMVYLQKENIIDESGMPKERFSAEFPKEGPSILRIQQVVRGDSAAYFCASSHDRNSYEQYFGPGTRLTVT.

The rearrangement uses TRBV2 and TRBJ1-1; D remains unclear. This CDR3 has 15 residues. Germline values: CDR1 SNHLY, CDR2 FYNNEI. Trimming removed 3 bases at V and 0 bases at J, with 11 bases between. For the CDR3, the DNA is TGTGCCAGCAGTGACGGTGGACGGCTGAACACTGAAGCTTTCTTT. Translated: CASSDGGRLNTEAFF.